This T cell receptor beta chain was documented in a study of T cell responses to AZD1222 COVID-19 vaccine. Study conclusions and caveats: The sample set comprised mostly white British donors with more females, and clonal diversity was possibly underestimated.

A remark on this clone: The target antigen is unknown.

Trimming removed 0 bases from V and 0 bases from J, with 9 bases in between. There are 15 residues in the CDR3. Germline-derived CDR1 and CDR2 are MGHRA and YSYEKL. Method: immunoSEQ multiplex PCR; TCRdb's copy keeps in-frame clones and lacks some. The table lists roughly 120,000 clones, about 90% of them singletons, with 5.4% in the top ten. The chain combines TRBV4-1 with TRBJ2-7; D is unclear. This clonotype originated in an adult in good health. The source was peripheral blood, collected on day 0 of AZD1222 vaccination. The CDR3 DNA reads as TGCGCCAGCAGCCAAGAACGTCGGCACTCCTACGAGCAGTACTTC. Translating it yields CASSQERRHSYEQYF.